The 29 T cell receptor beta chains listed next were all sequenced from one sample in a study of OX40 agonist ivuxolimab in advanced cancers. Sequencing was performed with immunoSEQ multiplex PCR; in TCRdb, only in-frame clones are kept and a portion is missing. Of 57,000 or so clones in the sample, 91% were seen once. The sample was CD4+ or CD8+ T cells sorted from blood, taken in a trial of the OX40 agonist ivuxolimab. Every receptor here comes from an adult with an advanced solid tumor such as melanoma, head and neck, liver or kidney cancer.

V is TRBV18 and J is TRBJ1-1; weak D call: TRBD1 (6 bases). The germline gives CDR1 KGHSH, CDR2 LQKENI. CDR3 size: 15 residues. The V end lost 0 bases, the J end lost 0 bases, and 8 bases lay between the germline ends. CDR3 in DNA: TGTGCCAGCTCACCACCGGGGGCGGTGAACACTGAAGCTTTCTTT. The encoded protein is CASSPPGAVNTEAFF.

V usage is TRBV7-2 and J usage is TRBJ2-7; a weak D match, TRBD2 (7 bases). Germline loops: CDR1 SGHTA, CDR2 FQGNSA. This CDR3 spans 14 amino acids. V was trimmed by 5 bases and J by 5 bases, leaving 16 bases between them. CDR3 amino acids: CASSLTGGFHEQYF. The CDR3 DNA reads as TGTGCCAGCAGCCTGACGGGGGGCTTTCACGAGCAGTACTTC.

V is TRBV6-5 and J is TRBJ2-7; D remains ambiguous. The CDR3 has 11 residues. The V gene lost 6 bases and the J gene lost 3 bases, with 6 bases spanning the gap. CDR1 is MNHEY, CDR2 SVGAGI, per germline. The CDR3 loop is CASRLNYEQYF. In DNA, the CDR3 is TGTGCCAGCAGGTTGAACTACGAGCAGTACTTC.

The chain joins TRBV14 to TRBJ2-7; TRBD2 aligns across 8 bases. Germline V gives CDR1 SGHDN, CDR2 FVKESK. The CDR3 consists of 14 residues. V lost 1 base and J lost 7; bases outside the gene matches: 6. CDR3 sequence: CASSQGAGVREQYF. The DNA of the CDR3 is TGTGCCAGCAGCCAAGGAGCGGGAGTACGAGAGCAGTACTTC.

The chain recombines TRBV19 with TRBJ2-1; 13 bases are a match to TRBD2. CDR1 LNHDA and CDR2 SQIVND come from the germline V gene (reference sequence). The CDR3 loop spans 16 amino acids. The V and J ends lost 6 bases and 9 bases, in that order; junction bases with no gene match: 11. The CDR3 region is CASSEFPGLAGPEQFF. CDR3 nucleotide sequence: TGTGCCAGTAGCGAGTTTCCGGGACTAGCGGGACCTGAGCAGTTCTTC.

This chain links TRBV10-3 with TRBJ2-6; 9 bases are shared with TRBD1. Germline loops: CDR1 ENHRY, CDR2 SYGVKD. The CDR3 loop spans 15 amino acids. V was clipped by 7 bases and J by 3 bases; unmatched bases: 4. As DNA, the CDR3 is TGTGCCATCACCAGGGACAGGGTTGGGGCCAACGTCCTGACTTTC. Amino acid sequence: CAITRDRVGANVLTF.

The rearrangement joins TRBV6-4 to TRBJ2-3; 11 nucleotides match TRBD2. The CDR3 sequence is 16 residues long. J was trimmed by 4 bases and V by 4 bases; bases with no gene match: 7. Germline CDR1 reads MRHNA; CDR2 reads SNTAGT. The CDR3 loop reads CASSARVAGGSDTQYF. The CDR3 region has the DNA TGTGCCAGCAGTGCCCGGGTAGCGGGAGGGTCAGATACGCAGTATTTT.

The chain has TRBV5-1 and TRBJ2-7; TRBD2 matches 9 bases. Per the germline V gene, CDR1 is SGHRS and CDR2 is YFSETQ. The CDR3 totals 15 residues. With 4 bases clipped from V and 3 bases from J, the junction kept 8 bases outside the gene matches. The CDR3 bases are TGCGCCAGCAGCGCCGGACTAGCGCTTTACTACGAGCAGTACTTC. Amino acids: CASSAGLALYYEQYF.

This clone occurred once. The CDR3 nucleotides are TGTGCCAGCAGACTGGACGGGAATCAGCCCCAGCATTTT. The encoded protein is CASRLDGNQPQHF. The chain couples TRBV6-1 to TRBJ1-5; D gene ambiguous. Trimming shortened V by 6 bases and J by 4 bases, and 10 bases separated the two germline ends. The germline V gene encodes CDR1 MNHNS and CDR2 SASEGT. The CDR3 extends over 13 amino acids.

The CDR3 is CASRRTGITGELFF. CDR3 DNA: TGTGCCAGCAGACGGACAGGTATCACCGGGGAGCTGTTTTTT. This chain links TRBV7-3 with TRBJ2-2; 7 nucleotides align to TRBD1. CDR3 length equals 14 residues. Looked up from germline, CDR1 is SGHTA and CDR2 is FQGTGA. Germline trimming cut 6 bases from V and 4 bases from J; bases unmatched to any gene: 5.

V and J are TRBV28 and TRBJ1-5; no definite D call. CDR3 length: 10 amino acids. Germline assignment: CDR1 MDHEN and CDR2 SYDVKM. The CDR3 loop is CATGNQPQHF. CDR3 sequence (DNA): TGTGCTACGGGGAATCAGCCCCAGCATTTT.

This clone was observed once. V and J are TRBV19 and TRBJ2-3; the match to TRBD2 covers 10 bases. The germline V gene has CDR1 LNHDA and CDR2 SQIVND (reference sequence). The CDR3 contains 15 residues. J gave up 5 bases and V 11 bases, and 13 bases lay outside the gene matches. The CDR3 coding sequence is TGTGCCTCAAGACCCCTAGCGGGAGAAGGAGATACGCAGTATTTT. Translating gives CASRPLAGEGDTQYF.

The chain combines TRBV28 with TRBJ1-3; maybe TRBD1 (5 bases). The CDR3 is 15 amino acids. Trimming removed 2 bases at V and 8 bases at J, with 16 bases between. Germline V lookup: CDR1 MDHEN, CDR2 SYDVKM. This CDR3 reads CASSLQGVGTDTIYF. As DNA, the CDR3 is TGTGCCAGCAGTTTACAAGGGGTCGGCACGGACACCATATATTTT.

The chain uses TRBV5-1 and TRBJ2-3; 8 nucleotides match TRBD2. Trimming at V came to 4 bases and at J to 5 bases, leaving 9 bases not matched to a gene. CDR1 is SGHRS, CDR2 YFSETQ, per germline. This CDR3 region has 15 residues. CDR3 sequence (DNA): TGCGCCAGCAGCCTGAGCGGGAGCAGTGGAGATACGCAGTATTTT. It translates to CASSLSGSSGDTQYF.

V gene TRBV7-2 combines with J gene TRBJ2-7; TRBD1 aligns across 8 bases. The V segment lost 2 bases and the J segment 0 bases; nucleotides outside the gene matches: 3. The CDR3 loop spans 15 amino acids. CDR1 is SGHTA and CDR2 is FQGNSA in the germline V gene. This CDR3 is CASSLQTGASYEQYF. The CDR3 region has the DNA TGTGCCAGCAGCTTACAGACAGGGGCCTCCTACGAGCAGTACTTC.

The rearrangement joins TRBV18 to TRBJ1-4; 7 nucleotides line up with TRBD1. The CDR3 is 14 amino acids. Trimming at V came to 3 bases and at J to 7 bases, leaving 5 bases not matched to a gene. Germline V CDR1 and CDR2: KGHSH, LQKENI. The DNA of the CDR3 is TGTGCCAGCTCACCGACAGGGACGGCTGAAAAACTGTTTTTT. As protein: CASSPTGTAEKLFF.

CDR3 bases: TGTGCCAGCAGCTTGTTAACGGGAGGGCCCTATGAGCAGTTCTTC. This sequence encodes CASSLLTGGPYEQFF. The rearrangement uses TRBV11-2 and TRBJ2-1, with TRBD2 matching over 8 bases. The CDR3 has 15 residues. The V segment lost 3 bases and the J segment 8 bases; nucleotides outside the gene matches: 9. The germline V gene encodes CDR1 SGHAT and CDR2 FQNNGV. The entire variable domain, with the rest obtained from reference TRBV11-2 and TRBJ2-1, is as follows: EAGVAQSPRYKIIEKRQSVAFWCNPISGHATLYWYQQILGQGPKLLIQFQNNGVVDDSQLPKDRFSAERLKGVDSTLKIQPAKLEDSAVYLCASSLLTGGPYEQFFGPGTRLTVL.

CDR3 loop: CAWRRGPHNEQFF. The DNA of the CDR3 is TGTGCCTGGAGACGAGGTCCCCACAATGAGCAGTTCTTC. This chain links TRBV30 with TRBJ2-1; D is unclear. Germline assignment: CDR1 GTSNPN and CDR2 SVGIG (reference sequence). The CDR3 contains 13 residues. V was trimmed by 3 bases and J by 5 bases, leaving 11 bases between them.

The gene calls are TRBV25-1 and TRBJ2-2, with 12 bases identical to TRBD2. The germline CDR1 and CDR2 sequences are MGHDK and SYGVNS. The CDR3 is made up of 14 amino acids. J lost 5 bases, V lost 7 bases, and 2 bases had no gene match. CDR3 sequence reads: CASTSGRATGELFF. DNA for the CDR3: TGTGCCAGCACTAGCGGGAGGGCGACCGGGGAGCTGTTTTTT.

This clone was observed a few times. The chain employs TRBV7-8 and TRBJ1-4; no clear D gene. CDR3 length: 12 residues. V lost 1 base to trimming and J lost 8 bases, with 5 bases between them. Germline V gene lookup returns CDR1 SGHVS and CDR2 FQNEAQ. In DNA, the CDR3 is TGTGCCAGCAGCTTAGTTTCGGAAAAACTGTTTTTT. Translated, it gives CASSLVSEKLFF.

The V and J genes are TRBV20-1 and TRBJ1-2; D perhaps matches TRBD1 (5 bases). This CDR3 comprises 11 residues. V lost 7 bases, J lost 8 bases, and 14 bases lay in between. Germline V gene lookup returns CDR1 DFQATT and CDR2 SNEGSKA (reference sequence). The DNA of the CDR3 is TGCAGTGGGGATGGGACGGGAGGCTACACCTTC. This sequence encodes CSGDGTGGYTF.

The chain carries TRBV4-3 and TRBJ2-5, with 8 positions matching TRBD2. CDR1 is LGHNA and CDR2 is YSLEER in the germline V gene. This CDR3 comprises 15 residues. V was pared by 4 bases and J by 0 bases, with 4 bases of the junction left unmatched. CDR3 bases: TGCGCCAGCAGCCGAGGCGGGGGGTACCAAGAGACCCAGTACTTC. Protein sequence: CASSRGGGYQETQYF.

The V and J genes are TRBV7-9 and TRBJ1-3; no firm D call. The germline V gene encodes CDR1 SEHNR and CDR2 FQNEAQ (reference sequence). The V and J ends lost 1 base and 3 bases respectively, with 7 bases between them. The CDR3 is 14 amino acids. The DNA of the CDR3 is TGTGCCAGCAGCTTAGAATCAAGTGGAAACACCATATATTTT. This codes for CASSLESSGNTIYF.

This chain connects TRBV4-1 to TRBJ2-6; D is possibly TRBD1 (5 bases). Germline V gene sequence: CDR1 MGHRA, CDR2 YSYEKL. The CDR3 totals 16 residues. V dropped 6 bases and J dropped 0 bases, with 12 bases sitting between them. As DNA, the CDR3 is TGCGCCAGCAGGGGCACAGGACCCTCTGGGGCCAACGTCCTGACTTTC. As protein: CASRGTGPSGANVLTF.

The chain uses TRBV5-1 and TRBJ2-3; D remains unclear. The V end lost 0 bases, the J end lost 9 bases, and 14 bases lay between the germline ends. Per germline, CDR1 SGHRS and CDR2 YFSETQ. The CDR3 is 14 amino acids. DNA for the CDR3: TGCGCCAGCAGCTTGGCCGGATGGGATGGAACGCAGTATTTT. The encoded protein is CASSLAGWDGTQYF.

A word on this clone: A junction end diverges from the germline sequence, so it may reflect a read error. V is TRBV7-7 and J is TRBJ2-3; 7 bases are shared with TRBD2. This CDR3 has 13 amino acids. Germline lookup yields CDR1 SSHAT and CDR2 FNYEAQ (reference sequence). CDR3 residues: CASSLAGSDTQYF. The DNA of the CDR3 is TGTGCTAGCAGCTTAGCGGGTTCGGATACGCAGTATTTT.

CDR3 sequence (DNA): TGTGCCAGTAGTGGGGCGGGAGCTTCAGGGTTTGGGACCCAGTACTTC. Encoded protein: CASSGAGASGFGTQYF. The chain is built from TRBV19 and TRBJ2-5; 7 bases agree with TRBD2. V lost 5 bases to trimming and J lost 7 bases; unmatched junction nucleotides: 16. Germline V gene sequence: CDR1 LNHDA, CDR2 SQIVND (reference sequence). The CDR3 contains 16 residues.

In DNA form, the CDR3 reads TGTGCCAGCAGACAACAGGGTACTGGAAACACCATATATTTT. Protein product: CASRQQGTGNTIYF. The chain carries TRBV27 and TRBJ1-3, with D perhaps TRBD1 (6 bases). CDR1 MNHEY and CDR2 SMNVEV come from the germline V gene (reference sequence). V lost 6 bases and J 2 bases, leaving 11 bases between the germline ends. The CDR3 runs 14 residues.

CDR3 sequence: CASSPVEGDKQTGKLFF. CDR3 in DNA: TGTGCCAGCAGCCCGGTGGAGGGGGATAAACAAACGGGAAAACTGTTTTTT. The chain joins TRBV7-2 to TRBJ1-4; TRBD1 might be the D (6 bases). CDR1 and CDR2 (germline): SGHTA, FQGNSA. This CDR3 is built from 17 residues. The V gene lost 5 bases and the J gene lost 10 bases, with 26 bases spanning the gap.